In this sample, the clone carrying this T cell receptor beta chain turned up a few times. Seattle participants joined during active infection and were tracked over time. V shed 2 bases and J shed 2 bases, with 10 bases lying between them. The CDR3 has 14 residues. From germline, CDR1 is SGHNT and CDR2 YYREEE (reference sequence). The sample comes from a study of blood T cell repertoires in COVID-19. About the study: COVID-19 samples collected from the United States, Italy and Spain covered acute and convalescent phases.

Original data processing: Amplification of reference gene primers provided the estimated nucleated cell counts. Clones were sequenced by immunoSEQ multiplex PCR, and TCRdb holds only the in-frame ones, with some missing. Clone size and V and J calls were adopted from that table, with D and trimming inferred from the DNA. The sample has about 370,000 clones; 89% are singletons. The receptor comes from a woman in her 30s with COVID-19, enrolled during active disease. V is TRBV5-4 and J is TRBJ1-1, with D possibly TRBD1 on 6 matching bases. The sample consisted of peripheral blood. CDR3 bases: TGTGCCAGCAGCTTTTGGGGGCGAAACACTGAAGCTTTCTTT. This encodes CASSFWGRNTEAFF. The full variable domain, rest sourced from reference TRBV5-4 and TRBJ1-1, is ETGVTQSPTHLIKTRGQQVTLRCSSQSGHNTVSWYQQALGQGPQFIFQYYREEENGRGNFPPRFSGLQFPNYSSELNVNALELDDSALYLCASSFWGRNTEAFFGQGTRLTVV.